The T cell receptor (beta chain) under discussion was sequenced for a study of T cells in narcolepsy. Study-wide context: Healthy controls were enrolled alongside patients with narcolepsy type 1 or type 2.

Germline V lookup: CDR1 MNHNY, CDR2 SVGAGI (reference sequence). The CDR3 is 15 residues long. The V and J ends lost 7 bases and 2 bases respectively, with 12 bases between them. The assay was immunoSEQ multiplex PCR, and TCRdb's table has in-frame clones only and misses some. The sample comprises about 40,000 clones, roughly 88% of which are singletons, and less than 1.5% rests with the top ten. For this clone: Its cognate antigen is unknown.

The study, taken as a whole, reports: No autoreactive T cell clone sequences appeared in some memory CD4+ repertoires. Autoreactive clonotypes reportedly recurred in blood of same and different patients, not controls. Comparing one patient's CSF and blood CD4+ clonotypes highlighted HCRT- and TRIB2-specific autoreactive clonotypes.

This TCR derives from a human donor with narcolepsy. Sequencing was performed on CD45RA- memory CD4+ T cells from PBMCs. The V gene is TRBV6-6, the J gene TRBJ2-6; no clear D. CDR3 sequence (DNA): TGTGCCAGCACCCCAACGGGTGCTGGGGCCAACGTCCTGACTTTC. Its translation: CASTPTGAGANVLTF.